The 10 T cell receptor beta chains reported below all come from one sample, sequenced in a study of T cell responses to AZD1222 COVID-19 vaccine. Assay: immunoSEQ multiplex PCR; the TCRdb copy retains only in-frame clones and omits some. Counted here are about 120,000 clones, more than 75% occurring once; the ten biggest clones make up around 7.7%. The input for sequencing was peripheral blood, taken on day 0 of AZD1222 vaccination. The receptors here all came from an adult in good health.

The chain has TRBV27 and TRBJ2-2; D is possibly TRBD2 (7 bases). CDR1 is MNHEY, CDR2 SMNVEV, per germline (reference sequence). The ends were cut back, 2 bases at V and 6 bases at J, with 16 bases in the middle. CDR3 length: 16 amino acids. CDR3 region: CASSLGWRGRPGELFF. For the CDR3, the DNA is TGTGCCAGCAGTTTAGGGTGGCGGGGGCGCCCCGGGGAGCTGTTTTTT.

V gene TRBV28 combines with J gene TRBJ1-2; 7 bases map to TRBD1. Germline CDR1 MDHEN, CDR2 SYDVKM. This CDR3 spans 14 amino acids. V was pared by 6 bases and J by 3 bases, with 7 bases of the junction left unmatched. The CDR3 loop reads CASRAGGVDYGYTF. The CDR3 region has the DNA TGTGCCAGCAGAGCAGGGGGAGTAGACTATGGCTACACCTTC.

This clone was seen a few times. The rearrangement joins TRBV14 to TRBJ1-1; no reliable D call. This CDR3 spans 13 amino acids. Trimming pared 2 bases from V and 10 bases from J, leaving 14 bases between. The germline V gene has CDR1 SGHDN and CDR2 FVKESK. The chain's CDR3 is CASSQYPQEVAFF. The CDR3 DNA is TGTGCCAGCAGCCAATATCCGCAGGAGGTAGCTTTCTTT.

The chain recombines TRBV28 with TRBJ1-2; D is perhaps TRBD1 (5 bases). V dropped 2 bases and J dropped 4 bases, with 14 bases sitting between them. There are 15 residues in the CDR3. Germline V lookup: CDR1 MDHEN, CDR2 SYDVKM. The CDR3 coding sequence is TGTGCCAGCAGTTTAGGGGCCGGGCGCCCCTATGGCTACACCTTC. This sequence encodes CASSLGAGRPYGYTF.

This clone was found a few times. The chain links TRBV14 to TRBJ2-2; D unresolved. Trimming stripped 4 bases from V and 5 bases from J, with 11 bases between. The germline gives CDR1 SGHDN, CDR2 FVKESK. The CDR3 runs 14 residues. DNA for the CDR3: TGTGCCAGCAGCCTCAGAATAAGAACCGGGGAGCTGTTTTTT. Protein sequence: CASSLRIRTGELFF.

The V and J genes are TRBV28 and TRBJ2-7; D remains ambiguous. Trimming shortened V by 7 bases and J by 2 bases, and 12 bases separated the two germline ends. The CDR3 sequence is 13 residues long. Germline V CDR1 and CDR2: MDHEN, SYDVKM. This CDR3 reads CASTQAFPYEQYF. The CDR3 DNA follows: TGTGCCAGCACGCAGGCCTTTCCCTACGAGCAGTACTTC.

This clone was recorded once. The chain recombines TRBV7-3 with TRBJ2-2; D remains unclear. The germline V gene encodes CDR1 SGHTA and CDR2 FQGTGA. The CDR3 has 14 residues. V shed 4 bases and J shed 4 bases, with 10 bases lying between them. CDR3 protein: CASSSGSRTGELFF. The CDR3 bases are TGTGCCAGCAGCTCGGGTAGTCGCACCGGGGAGCTGTTTTTT.

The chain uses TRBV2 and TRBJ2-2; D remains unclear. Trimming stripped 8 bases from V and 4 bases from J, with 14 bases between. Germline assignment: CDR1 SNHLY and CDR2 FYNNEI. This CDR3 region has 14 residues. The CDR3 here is CASSWFPSTGELFF. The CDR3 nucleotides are TGTGCCAGCTCCTGGTTCCCGAGCACCGGGGAGCTGTTTTTT.

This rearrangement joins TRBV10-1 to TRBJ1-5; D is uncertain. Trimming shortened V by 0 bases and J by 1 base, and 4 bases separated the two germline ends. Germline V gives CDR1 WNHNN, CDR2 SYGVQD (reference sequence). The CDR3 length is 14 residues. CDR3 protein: CASSESGSNQPQHF. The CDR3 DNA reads TGCGCCAGCAGTGAGTCGGGCAGCAATCAGCCCCAGCATTTT.

CDR3: CASSPQPGQTYGYTF. CDR3 nucleotide sequence: TGTGCCAGCAGTCCACAGCCGGGACAGACCTATGGCTACACCTTC. The V gene is TRBV28, the J gene TRBJ1-2, with 7 bases aligning to TRBD1. The CDR3 is 15 residues long. Trimming took 5 bases from V and 4 from J; bases not matched to a gene: 10. The germline CDR1 and CDR2 sequences are MDHEN and SYDVKM.